A selection of T cell receptor beta chains follows, all from one sample in a study of Ad26.COV2.S vaccination and SARS-CoV-2 variants. Some clones are missing from TCRdb's copy, which holds only in-frame ones; the method was immunoSEQ multiplex PCR. The sample lists some 640,000 clones; 89% were seen once. The material was peripheral blood, obtained in a trial of Ad26.COV2.S vaccine versus placebo. Receptors were obtained from a person aged 18 to 65 who received the Ad26.COV2.S COVID-19 vaccine or a placebo. CDR3s include the opening cysteine and the closing phenylalanine or tryptophan. Fields, in order: D gene, J gene, V gene, CDR3 length, clone size, CDR3 protein, CDR3 DNA. A D gene is named only where the DNA matches it firmly. Clone size is not always given. Where it is, it says once, few, many or a class for expanded clones.

D: TRBD1
J: TRBJ1-6
V: TRBV19
length: 14
size: .
CDR3: CASSSGTVNSPLHF
DNA: TGTGCCAGTAGTTCCGGGACAGTTAATTCACCCCTCCACTTT

D: .
J: TRBJ1-1
V: TRBV27
length: 15
size: .
CDR3: CASSLWGGLNTEAFF
DNA: TGTGCCAGCAGTTTATGGGGAGGGCTGAACACTGAAGCTTTCTTT

D: .
J: TRBJ2-5
V: TRBV6-2/TRBV6-3
length: 13
size: .
CDR3: CASSYSPAETQYF
DNA: TGTGCCAGCAGTTACTCGCCAGCCGAGACCCAGTACTTC

D: .
J: TRBJ2-3
V: TRBV11-3
length: 12
size: .
CDR3: CASSPDQATQYF
DNA: TGTGCCAGCAGCCCGGATCAGGCTACGCAGTATTTT

D: TRBD1
J: TRBJ1-2
V: TRBV6-5
length: 15
size: once
CDR3: CASSSTGTGFYGYTF
DNA: TGTGCCAGCAGTTCGACCGGGACAGGGTTCTATGGCTACACCTTC

D: TRBD1
J: TRBJ1-5
V: TRBV30
length: 14
size: once
CDR3: CAWSPGQGNQPQHF
DNA: TGTGCCTGGAGCCCGGGACAGGGGAATCAGCCCCAGCATTTT

D: .
J: TRBJ2-1
V: TRBV30
length: 12
size: .
CDR3: CAWSVGFLEQFF
DNA: TGTGCCTGGAGTGTTGGTTTCTTGGAGCAGTTCTTC

D: TRBD1
J: TRBJ1-4
V: TRBV30
length: 13
size: .
CDR3: CAWNRGASEKLFF
DNA: TGTGCCTGGAACAGGGGCGCTAGTGAAAAACTGTTTTTT

D: .
J: TRBJ1-2
V: TRBV7-2
length: 13
size: .
CDR3: CASSLDSYWGYTF
DNA: TGTGCCAGCAGCCTAGACAGCTATTGGGGCTACACCTTC

D: .
J: TRBJ1-2
V: TRBV10-2
length: 13
size: .
CDR3: CASSEGGPRGYTF
DNA: TGCGCCAGCAGTGAGGGGGGCCCTCGGGGCTACACCTTC

D: TRBD2
J: TRBJ2-7
V: TRBV6-2/TRBV6-3
length: 15
size: once
CDR3: CASSFWTSGGYEQYF
DNA: TGTGCCAGCAGTTTTTGGACTAGCGGGGGCTACGAGCAGTACTTC

D: .
J: TRBJ1-1
V: TRBV25-1
length: 13
size: .
CDR3: CASSEPDLLRPFF
DNA: TGTGCCAGCAGTGAACCTGACCTCCTAAGGCCTTTCTTT

D: .
J: TRBJ1-5
V: TRBV5-1
length: 14
size: .
CDR3: CASSLGQINQPQHF
DNA: TGCGCCAGCAGCTTGGGACAGATCAATCAGCCCCAGCATTTT

D: .
J: TRBJ2-1
V: TRBV11-3
length: 15
size: .
CDR3: CASSLGSGAYNEQFF
DNA: TGTGCCAGCAGCTTAGGTTCAGGGGCCTACAATGAGCAGTTCTTC

D: TRBD2
J: TRBJ2-7
V: TRBV7-8
length: 15
size: .
CDR3: CASSLVAGVGYEQYF
DNA: TGTGCCAGCAGCTTAGTAGCGGGAGTGGGCTACGAGCAGTACTTC

D: .
J: TRBJ1-6
V: TRBV4-2
length: 18
size: once
CDR3: CASSQDAPGGGMDSPLHF
DNA: TGTGCCAGCAGCCAAGACGCTCCGGGAGGCGGTATGGATTCACCCCTCCACTTT

D: TRBD1
J: TRBJ2-7
V: TRBV4-3
length: 16
size: .
CDR3: CASSRDLRDSTYEQYF
DNA: TGCGCCAGCAGCCGGGACCTCCGGGACAGCACCTACGAGCAGTACTTC

D: TRBD1
J: TRBJ1-2
V: TRBV18
length: 17
size: once
CDR3: CASSPNTAGTGFYGYTF
DNA: TGTGCCAGCTCACCAAACACGGCCGGGACAGGCTTCTATGGCTACACCTTC

D: .
J: TRBJ2-7
V: TRBV30
length: 13
size: .
CDR3: CAWSLSELYEQYF
DNA: TGTGCCTGGAGTTTGTCAGAACTATACGAGCAGTACTTC

D: .
J: TRBJ1-2
V: TRBV6-5
length: 13
size: .
CDR3: CASRIDSSYGYTF
DNA: TGTGCCAGCAGGATAGACAGTTCCTATGGCTACACCTTC

D: .
J: TRBJ2-3
V: TRBV6-2/TRBV6-3
length: 13
size: .
CDR3: CASSRGTSDTQYF
DNA: TGTGCCAGCAGTCGAGGGACTTCAGATACGCAGTATTTT

D: .
J: TRBJ2-1
V: TRBV5-4
length: 16
size: .
CDR3: CASSKGRTTTDNEQFF
DNA: TGTGCCAGCAGTAAAGGTCGTACCACTACTGACAATGAGCAGTTCTTC

D: TRBD1
J: TRBJ1-2
V: TRBV15
length: 14
size: .
CDR3: CATSRDSLPGGYTF
DNA: TGTGCCACCAGCCGGGACAGCCTCCCGGGGGGCTACACCTTC

D: .
J: TRBJ2-1
V: TRBV10-1
length: 17
size: .
CDR3: CASSEKLGRPPPSEQFF
DNA: TGCGCCAGCAGTGAGAAGTTGGGGAGGCCCCCCCCCAGTGAGCAGTTCTTC

D: TRBD2
J: TRBJ2-7
V: TRBV6-2/TRBV6-3
length: 17
size: .
CDR3: CASSAGLAARGSYEQYF
DNA: TGTGCCAGCAGTGCCGGACTAGCGGCCCGGGGGAGCTACGAGCAGTACTTC

D: .
J: TRBJ1-4
V: TRBV11-3
length: 16
size: .
CDR3: CATLNEWGTVGEKLFF
DNA: TGTGCCACCTTGAATGAGTGGGGTACTGTAGGTGAAAAACTGTTTTTT

D: .
J: TRBJ1-1
V: TRBV6-1
length: 15
size: once
CDR3: CASSEEGGRNTEAFF
DNA: TGTGCCAGCAGTGAAGAGGGTGGGAGGAACACTGAAGCTTTCTTT

D: TRBD1
J: TRBJ2-7
V: TRBV24-1
length: 16
size: .
CDR3: CATSDSGTGDRGEQYF
DNA: TGTGCCACCAGTGACTCCGGGACAGGAGACCGTGGGGAGCAGTACTTC

D: .
J: TRBJ2-1
V: TRBV4-3
length: 15
size: once
CDR3: CASSQVLGKVNEQFF
DNA: TGCGCCAGCAGCCAAGTATTGGGGAAGGTCAATGAGCAGTTCTTC

D: .
J: TRBJ2-7
V: TRBV14
length: 13
size: once
CDR3: CATSRAHGNEQYF
DNA: TGTGCCACCTCGAGGGCCCACGGGAACGAGCAGTACTTC

D: .
J: TRBJ2-1
V: TRBV5-1
length: 14
size: .
CDR3: CASSSDMTYNEQFF
DNA: TGCGCCAGCAGCTCAGACATGACCTACAATGAGCAGTTCTTC

D: .
J: TRBJ1-6
V: TRBV27
length: 16
size: .
CDR3: CASSLARGAYNSPLHF
DNA: TGTGCCAGCAGTTTAGCGCGGGGGGCCTATAATTCACCCCTCCACTTT

D: TRBD1
J: TRBJ1-2
V: TRBV19
length: 15
size: few
CDR3: CASSTQGGANYGYTF
DNA: TGTGCCAGTAGTACACAGGGGGGAGCTAACTATGGCTACACCTTC

D: TRBD1
J: TRBJ2-2
V: TRBV2
length: 15
size: .
CDR3: CASSGTGGWSGELFF
DNA: TGTGCCAGCAGTGGGACAGGGGGTTGGTCCGGGGAGCTGTTTTTT

D: .
J: TRBJ2-7
V: TRBV29-1
length: 10
size: few
CDR3: CSAVVVEQYF
DNA: TGCAGCGCCGTCGTGGTCGAGCAGTACTTC

D: .
J: TRBJ2-3
V: TRBV11-2
length: 15
size: .
CDR3: CASSLAGGLTDTQYF
DNA: TGTGCCAGCAGCTTAGCGGGGGGCCTTACAGATACGCAGTATTTT

D: .
J: TRBJ2-3
V: TRBV25-1
length: 15
size: many
CDR3: CASSGVGTRDDTQYF
DNA: TGTGCCAGCAGTGGCGTCGGGACACGCGACGATACGCAGTATTTT

D: TRBD1
J: TRBJ1-1
V: TRBV12-3/TRBV12-4
length: 12
size: .
CDR3: CASSRQGPEAFF
DNA: TGTGCCAGCAGCCGACAGGGCCCTGAAGCTTTCTTT

D: .
J: TRBJ2-2
V: TRBV12-5
length: 15
size: .
CDR3: CASVPRRHNTGELFF
DNA: TGTGCTAGTGTTCCCAGGAGACATAACACCGGGGAGCTGTTTTTT

D: TRBD1
J: TRBJ1-2
V: TRBV7-2
length: 15
size: .
CDR3: CASSLAGQGVRGYTF
DNA: TGTGCCAGCAGCTTAGCGGGACAGGGGGTGAGGGGCTACACCTTC

D: .
J: TRBJ1-2
V: TRBV11-2
length: 13
size: .
CDR3: CASGAGLNYGYTF
DNA: TGTGCCAGCGGGGCTGGACTAAACTATGGCTACACCTTC

D: .
J: TRBJ2-5
V: TRBV6-1
length: 14
size: .
CDR3: CASSDYGGSETQYF
DNA: TGTGCCAGCAGTGATTATGGCGGGTCCGAGACCCAGTACTTC

D: .
J: TRBJ1-1
V: TRBV6-5
length: 13
size: once
CDR3: CASSRRSNTEAFF
DNA: TGTGCCAGCAGTCGCCGATCGAACACTGAAGCTTTCTTT

D: .
J: TRBJ2-7
V: TRBV9
length: 15
size: few
CDR3: CASSSGAEWTYEQYF
DNA: TGTGCCAGCAGCTCAGGGGCCGAGTGGACCTACGAGCAGTACTTC

D: TRBD2
J: TRBJ2-7
V: TRBV5-1
length: 15
size: .
CDR3: CASSLAGGSSYEQYF
DNA: TGCGCCAGCAGCTTGGCGGGGGGGAGCTCCTACGAGCAGTACTTC

D: .
J: TRBJ1-6
V: TRBV6-5
length: 16
size: .
CDR3: CASSYSAGMRHSPLHF
DNA: TGTGCCAGCAGTTACTCGGCAGGGATGAGGCATTCACCCCTCCACTTT

D: .
J: TRBJ2-5
V: TRBV11-2
length: 15
size: .
CDR3: CASSLGDTYQETQYF
DNA: TGTGCCAGCAGCTTAGGTGACACGTACCAAGAGACCCAGTACTTC

D: .
J: TRBJ2-3
V: TRBV7-2
length: 14
size: once
CDR3: CASSLGVSTDTQYF
DNA: TGTGCCAGCAGCCTTGGGGTCAGCACAGATACGCAGTATTTT

D: TRBD1
J: TRBJ2-1
V: TRBV7-3
length: 14
size: .
CDR3: CASSLTGARNEQFF
DNA: TGTGCCAGCAGCCTTACAGGGGCGCGGAATGAGCAGTTCTTC

D: .
J: TRBJ2-1
V: TRBV5-1
length: 15
size: .
CDR3: CASSFSGGTHNEQFF
DNA: TGCGCCAGCAGCTTTAGCGGAGGTACCCACAATGAGCAGTTCTTC

D: TRBD1
J: TRBJ1-6
V: TRBV18
length: 14
size: .
CDR3: CASSPTGDHPPLHF
DNA: TGTGCCAGCTCACCCACAGGGGATCATCCACCCCTCCACTTT

D: .
J: TRBJ2-5
V: TRBV25-1
length: 13
size: .
CDR3: CASSDHAKETQYF
DNA: TGTGCCAGCAGTGATCACGCCAAAGAGACCCAGTACTTC

D: TRBD2
J: TRBJ2-6
V: TRBV27
length: 14
size: .
CDR3: CACGGSSGANVLTF
DNA: TGTGCCTGCGGGGGGAGCTCTGGGGCCAACGTCCTGACTTTC

D: .
J: TRBJ1-5
V: TRBV19
length: 13
size: .
CDR3: CASAVDLNQPQHF
DNA: TGTGCCAGTGCGGTGGATCTCAATCAGCCCCAGCATTTT

D: .
J: TRBJ2-7
V: TRBV6-6
length: 13
size: .
CDR3: CASSPRGAQGQYF
DNA: TGTGCCAGCAGCCCCCGAGGGGCGCAAGGGCAGTACTTC